The clone carrying this T cell receptor beta chain has more than one count but fewer than ten. Its antigen is undetermined. The record originates from a study of beta chain features in type 1 diabetes. General observations from the study: Researchers reported that naive, central memory and Treg TCRB repertoires appeared more similar in patients than in healthy donors.

Expressed TCRB transcripts were sequenced after all isolated RNA was converted to cDNA. Sequencing of naive, central memory and regulatory T cell samples gave an average of roughly 3.5 million reads. Sequenced by immunoSEQ multiplex PCR; TCRdb stores in-frame clones only, minus some. The sample shows under 500,000 clones, approximately 30% of them seen only once. Per donor, one heparinised blood draw averaged approximately 110 mL. The CDR3 totals 18 residues. Germline-derived CDR1 and CDR2 are SEHNR and FQNEAQ (reference sequence). J gave up 4 bases and V 5 bases, and 11 bases lay outside the gene matches.

This sequence originates from a man in his late teens or twenties in good health. This chain joins TRBV7-9 and TRBJ2-1; 13 nucleotides line up with TRBD2. The sequenced sample consisted of naive CD4+ T cells from blood. The CDR3 loop reads CASSLRLLAGGPYNEQFF. CDR3 bases: TGTGCCAGCAGCCTCCGCCTACTAGCGGGAGGGCCTTACAATGAGCAGTTCTTC.